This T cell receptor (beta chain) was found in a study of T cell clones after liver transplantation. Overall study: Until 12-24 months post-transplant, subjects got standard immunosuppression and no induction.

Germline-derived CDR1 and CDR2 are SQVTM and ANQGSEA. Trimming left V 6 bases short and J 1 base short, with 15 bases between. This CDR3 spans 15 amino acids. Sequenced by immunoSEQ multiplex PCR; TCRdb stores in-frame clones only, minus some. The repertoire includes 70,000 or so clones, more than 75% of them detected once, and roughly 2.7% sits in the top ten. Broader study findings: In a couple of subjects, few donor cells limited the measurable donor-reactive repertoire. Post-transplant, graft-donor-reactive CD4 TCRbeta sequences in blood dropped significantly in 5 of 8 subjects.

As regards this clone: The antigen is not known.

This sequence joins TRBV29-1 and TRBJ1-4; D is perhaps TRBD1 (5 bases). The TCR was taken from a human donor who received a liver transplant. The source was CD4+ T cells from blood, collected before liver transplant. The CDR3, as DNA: TGCAGCGTCAATCCTGGTGGACAAACTAATGAAAAACTGTTTTTT. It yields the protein CSVNPGGQTNEKLFF.